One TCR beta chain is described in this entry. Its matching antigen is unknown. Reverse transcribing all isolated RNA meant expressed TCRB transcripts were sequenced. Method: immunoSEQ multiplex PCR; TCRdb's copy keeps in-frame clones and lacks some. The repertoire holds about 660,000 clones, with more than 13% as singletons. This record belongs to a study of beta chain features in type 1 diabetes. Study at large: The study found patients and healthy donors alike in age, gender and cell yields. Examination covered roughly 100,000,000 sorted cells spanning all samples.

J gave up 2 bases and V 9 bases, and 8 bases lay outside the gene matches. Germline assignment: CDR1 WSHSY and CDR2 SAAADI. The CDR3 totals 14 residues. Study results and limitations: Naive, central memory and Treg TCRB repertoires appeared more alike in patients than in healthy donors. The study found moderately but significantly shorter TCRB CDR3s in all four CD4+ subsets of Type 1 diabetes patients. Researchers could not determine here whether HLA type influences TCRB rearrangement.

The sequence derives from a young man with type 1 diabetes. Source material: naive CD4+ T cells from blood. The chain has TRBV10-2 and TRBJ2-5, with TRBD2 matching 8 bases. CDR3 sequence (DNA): TGCGCCAGGGCGGGGGGCCCGTGTCAAGAGACCCAGTACTTC. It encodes CARAGGPCQETQYF.